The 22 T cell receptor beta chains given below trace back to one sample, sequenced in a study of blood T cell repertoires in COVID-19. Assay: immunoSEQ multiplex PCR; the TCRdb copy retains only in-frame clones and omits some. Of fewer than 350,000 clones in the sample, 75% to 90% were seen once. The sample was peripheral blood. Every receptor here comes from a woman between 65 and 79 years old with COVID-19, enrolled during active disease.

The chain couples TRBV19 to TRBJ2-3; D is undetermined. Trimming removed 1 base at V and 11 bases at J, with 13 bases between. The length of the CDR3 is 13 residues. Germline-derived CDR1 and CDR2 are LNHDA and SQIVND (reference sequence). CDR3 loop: CASSIGPGVEQYF. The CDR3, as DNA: TGTGCCAGTAGTATAGGTCCTGGAGTTGAGCAGTATTTT.

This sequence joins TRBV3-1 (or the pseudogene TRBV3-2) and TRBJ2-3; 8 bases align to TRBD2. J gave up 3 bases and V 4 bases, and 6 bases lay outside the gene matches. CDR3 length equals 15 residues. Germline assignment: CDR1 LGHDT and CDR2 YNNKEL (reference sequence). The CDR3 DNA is TGTGCCAGCAGCCCTCGGGGGGGCGGAACAGATACGCAGTATTTT. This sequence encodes CASSPRGGGTDTQYF.

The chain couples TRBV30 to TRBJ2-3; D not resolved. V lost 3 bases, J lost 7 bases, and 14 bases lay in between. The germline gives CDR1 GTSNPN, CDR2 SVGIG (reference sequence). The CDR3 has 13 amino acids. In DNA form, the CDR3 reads TGTGCCTGGAGCCCCGCCTCAGGAAATACGCAGTATTTT. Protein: CAWSPASGNTQYF.

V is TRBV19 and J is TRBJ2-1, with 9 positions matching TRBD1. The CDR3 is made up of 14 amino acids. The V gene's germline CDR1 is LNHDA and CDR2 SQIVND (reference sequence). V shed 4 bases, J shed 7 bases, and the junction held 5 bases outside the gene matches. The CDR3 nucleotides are TGTGCCAGTAGTAGCCCGGGACAGGGTAATGAGCAGTTCTTC. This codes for CASSSPGQGNEQFF.

The CDR3, as DNA: TGTGCCATCAGTGAGTCGATAGTCTATGGCTACACCTTC. Translating gives CAISESIVYGYTF. V usage is TRBV10-3 and J usage is TRBJ1-2, with D unclear. The ends were cut back, 0 bases at V and 4 bases at J, with 6 bases in the middle. The CDR3 length is 13 residues. The germline V gene has CDR1 ENHRY and CDR2 SYGVKD.

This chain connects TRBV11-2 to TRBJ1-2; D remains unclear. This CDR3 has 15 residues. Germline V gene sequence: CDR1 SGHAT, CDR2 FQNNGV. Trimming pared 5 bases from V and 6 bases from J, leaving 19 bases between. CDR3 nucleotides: TGTGCCAGCAGCCCCAGTGGAGGGAGGTTGGATGGCTACACCTTC. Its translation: CASSPSGGRLDGYTF.

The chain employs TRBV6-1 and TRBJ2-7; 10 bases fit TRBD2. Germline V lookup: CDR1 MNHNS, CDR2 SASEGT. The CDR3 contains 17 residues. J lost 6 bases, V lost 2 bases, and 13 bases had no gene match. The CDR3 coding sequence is TGTGCCAGCAGTGAATCCCGGTACGGGACTAGCGTCCGCGAGCAGTACTTC. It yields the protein CASSESRYGTSVREQYF.

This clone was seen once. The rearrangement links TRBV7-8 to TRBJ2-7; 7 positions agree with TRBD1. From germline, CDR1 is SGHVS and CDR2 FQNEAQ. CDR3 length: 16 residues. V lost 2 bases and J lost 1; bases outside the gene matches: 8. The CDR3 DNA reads TGTGCCAGCAGCTTATACTCGGGACAGACATCCTACGAGCAGTACTTC. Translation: CASSLYSGQTSYEQYF.

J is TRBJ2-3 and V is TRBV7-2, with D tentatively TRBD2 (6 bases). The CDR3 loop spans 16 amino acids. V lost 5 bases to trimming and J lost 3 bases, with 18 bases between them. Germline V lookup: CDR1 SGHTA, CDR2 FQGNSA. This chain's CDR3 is CASSPWSRGVTDTQYF. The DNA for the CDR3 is TGTGCCAGCAGCCCCTGGTCCCGCGGGGTGACAGATACGCAGTATTTT. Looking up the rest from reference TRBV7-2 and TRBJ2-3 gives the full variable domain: GAGVSQSPSNKVTEKGKDVELRCDPISGHTALYWYRQSLGQGLEFLIYFQGNSAPDKSGLPSDRFSAERTGGSVSTLTIQRTQQEDSAVYLCASSPWSRGVTDTQYFGPGTRLTVL.

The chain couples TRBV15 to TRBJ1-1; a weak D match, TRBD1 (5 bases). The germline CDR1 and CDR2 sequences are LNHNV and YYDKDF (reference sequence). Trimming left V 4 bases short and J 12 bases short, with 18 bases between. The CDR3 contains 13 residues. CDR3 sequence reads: CATSTSRALDPFF. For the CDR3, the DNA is TGTGCCACCAGCACTTCCAGGGCCTTGGACCCTTTCTTT.

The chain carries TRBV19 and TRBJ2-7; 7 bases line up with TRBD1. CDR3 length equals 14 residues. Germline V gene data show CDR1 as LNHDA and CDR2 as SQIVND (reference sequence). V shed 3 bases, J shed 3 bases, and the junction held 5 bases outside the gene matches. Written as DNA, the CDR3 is TGTGCCAGTAGTATGGGGGCAGGGGGCTACGAGCAGTACTTC. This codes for CASSMGAGGYEQYF.

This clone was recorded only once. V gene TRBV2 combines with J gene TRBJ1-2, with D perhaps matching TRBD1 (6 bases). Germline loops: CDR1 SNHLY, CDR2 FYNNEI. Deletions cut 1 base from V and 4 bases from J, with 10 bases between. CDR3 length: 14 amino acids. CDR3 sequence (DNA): TGTGCCAGCAGTGAAGAGGAAGGGGGCTATGGCTACACCTTC. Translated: CASSEEEGGYGYTF. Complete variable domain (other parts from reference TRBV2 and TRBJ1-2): EPEVTQTPSHQVTQMGQEVILRCVPISNHLYFYWYRQILGQKVEFLVSFYNNEISEKSEIFDDQFSVERPDGSNFTLKIRSTKLEDSAMYFCASSEEEGGYGYTFGSGTRLTVV.

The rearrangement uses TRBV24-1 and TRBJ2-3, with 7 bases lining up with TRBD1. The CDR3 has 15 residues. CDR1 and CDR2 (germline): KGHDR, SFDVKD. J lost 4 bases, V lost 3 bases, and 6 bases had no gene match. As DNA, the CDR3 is TGTGCCACCAGTGATCAACAGGGGTCCTCAGATACGCAGTATTTT. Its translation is CATSDQQGSSDTQYF.

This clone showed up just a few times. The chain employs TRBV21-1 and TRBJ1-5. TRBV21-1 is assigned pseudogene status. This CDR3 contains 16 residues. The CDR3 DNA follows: TGTGCCAGCAGCAAGGTTCGACGGGAGGGCAATCAGCCCCAGCATTTT. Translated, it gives CASSKVRREGNQPQHF.

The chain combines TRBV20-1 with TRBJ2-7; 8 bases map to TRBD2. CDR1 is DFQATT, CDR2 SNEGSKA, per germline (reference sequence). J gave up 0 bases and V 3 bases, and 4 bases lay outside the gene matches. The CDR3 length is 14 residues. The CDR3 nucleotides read TGCAGTGCTAGTAAGCTAGCGGGCTCCTACGAGCAGTACTTC. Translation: CSASKLAGSYEQYF.

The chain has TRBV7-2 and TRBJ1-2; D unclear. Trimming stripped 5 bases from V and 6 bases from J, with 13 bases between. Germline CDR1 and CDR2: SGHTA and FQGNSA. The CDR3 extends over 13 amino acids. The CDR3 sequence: CASSPGGSDGYTF. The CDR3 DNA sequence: TGTGCCAGCAGCCCGGGAGGTAGCGATGGCTACACCTTC.

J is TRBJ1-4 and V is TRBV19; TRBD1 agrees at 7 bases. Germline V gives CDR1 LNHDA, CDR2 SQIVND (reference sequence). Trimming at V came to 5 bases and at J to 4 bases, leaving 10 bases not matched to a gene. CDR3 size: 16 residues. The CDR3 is CASSPSQGMGNEKLFF. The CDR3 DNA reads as TGTGCCAGTAGTCCTTCACAGGGGATGGGTAATGAAAAACTGTTTTTT.

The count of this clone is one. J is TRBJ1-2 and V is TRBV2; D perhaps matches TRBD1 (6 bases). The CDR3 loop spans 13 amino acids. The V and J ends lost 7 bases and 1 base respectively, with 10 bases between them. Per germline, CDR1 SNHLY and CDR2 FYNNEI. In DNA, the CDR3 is TGTGCCAGCATACGGGACATTAACTATGGCTACACCTTC. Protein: CASIRDINYGYTF. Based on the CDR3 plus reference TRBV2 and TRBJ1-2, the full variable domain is EPEVTQTPSHQVTQMGQEVILRCVPISNHLYFYWYRQILGQKVEFLVSFYNNEISEKSEIFDDQFSVERPDGSNFTLKIRSTKLEDSAMYFCASIRDINYGYTFGSGTRLTVV.

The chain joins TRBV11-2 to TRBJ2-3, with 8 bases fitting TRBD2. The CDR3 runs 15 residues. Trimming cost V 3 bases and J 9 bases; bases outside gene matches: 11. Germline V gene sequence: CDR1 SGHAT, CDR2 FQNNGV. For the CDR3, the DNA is TGTGCCAGCAGCTTTCCAGCGGGGGCGATAAGAACGCAGTATTTT. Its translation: CASSFPAGAIRTQYF. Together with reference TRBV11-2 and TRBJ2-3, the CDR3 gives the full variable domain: EAGVAQSPRYKIIEKRQSVAFWCNPISGHATLYWYQQILGQGPKLLIQFQNNGVVDDSQLPKDRFSAERLKGVDSTLKIQPAKLEDSAVYLCASSFPAGAIRTQYFGPGTRLTVL.

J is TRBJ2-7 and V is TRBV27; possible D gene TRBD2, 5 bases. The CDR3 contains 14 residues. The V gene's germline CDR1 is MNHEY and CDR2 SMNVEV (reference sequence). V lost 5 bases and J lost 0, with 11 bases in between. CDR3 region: CASSAGLLSYEQYF. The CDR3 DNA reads TGTGCCAGCAGTGCCGGACTGCTCTCCTACGAGCAGTACTTC.

CDR3 sequence (DNA): TGTGCCAGTAGTTTCCCGACAGGGGGGAACACTGAAGCTTTCTTT. Amino acids: CASSFPTGGNTEAFF. The genes are TRBV19 and TRBJ1-1; 9 bases agree with TRBD1. Germline trimming cut 5 bases from V and 1 base from J; bases unmatched to any gene: 5. The CDR3 is 15 amino acids. CDR1 is LNHDA, CDR2 SQIVND, per germline (reference sequence).

The CDR3 spells CASSEILRGQQFF. CDR3 DNA sequence: TGTGCCAGCAGTGAAATTTTGCGGGGGCAGCAGTTCTTC. The V gene is TRBV2, the J gene TRBJ2-1, with D possibly matching TRBD2 (7 bases). The length of the CDR3 is 13 residues. Germline V gene lookup returns CDR1 SNHLY and CDR2 FYNNEI. V was shortened by 2 bases and J by 11 bases, with 13 bases between the two germline ends.